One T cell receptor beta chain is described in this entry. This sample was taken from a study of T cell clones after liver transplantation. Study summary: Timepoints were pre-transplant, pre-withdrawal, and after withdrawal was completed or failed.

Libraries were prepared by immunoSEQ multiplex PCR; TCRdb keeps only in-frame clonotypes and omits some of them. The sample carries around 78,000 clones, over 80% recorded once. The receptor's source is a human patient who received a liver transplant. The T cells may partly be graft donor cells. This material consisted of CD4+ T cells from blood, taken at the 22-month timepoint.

The CDR3 spells CASSPGQDTDTQYF. The CDR3 coding sequence is TGCGCCAGCAGCCCGGGACAGGACACAGATACGCAGTATTTT. The genes are TRBV5-1 and TRBJ2-3, with TRBD1 matching over 8 bases. The CDR3 is made up of 14 amino acids. Germline CDR1 and CDR2: SGHRS and YFSETQ. Losses at the gene ends were 4 bases for V and 2 bases for J; bases not matched to a gene: 3.